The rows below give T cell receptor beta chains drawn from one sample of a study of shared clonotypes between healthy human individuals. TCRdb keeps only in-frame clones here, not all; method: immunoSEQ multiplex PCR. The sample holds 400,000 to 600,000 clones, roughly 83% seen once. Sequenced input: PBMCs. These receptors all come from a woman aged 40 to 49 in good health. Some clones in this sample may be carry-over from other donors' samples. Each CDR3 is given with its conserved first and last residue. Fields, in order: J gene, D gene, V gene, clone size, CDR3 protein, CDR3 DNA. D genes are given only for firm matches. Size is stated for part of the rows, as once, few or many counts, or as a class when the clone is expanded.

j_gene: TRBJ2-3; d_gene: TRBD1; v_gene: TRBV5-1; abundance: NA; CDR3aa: CASSIRQGSITDTQYF; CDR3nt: TGCGCCAGCAGCATACGACAGGGGTCAATCACAGATACGCAGTATTTT
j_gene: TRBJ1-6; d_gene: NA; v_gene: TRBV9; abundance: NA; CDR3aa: CASSAVGNPLHF; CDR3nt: TGTGCCAGCAGCGCAGTGGGGAATCCTCTCCACTTT
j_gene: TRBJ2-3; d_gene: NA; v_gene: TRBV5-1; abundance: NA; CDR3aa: CASSLNSPSTDTQYF; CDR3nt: TGCGCCAGCAGCTTGAACAGTCCTAGCACAGATACGCAGTATTTT
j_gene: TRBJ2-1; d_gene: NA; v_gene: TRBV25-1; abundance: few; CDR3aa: CASSEPLRGSTSYNEQFF; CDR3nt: TGTGCCAGCAGTGAACCCCTGAGGGGGTCAACTTCCTACAATGAGCAGTTCTTC
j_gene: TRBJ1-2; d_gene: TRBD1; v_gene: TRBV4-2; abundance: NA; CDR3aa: CASSQDRVGGVLDGYTF; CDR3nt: TGTGCCAGCAGCCAAGATAGAGTAGGGGGCGTTTTGGATGGCTACACCTTC
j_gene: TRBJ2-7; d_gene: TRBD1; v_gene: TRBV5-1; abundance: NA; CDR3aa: CASTPRQGAWEQYF; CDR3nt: TGCGCCAGCACCCCGAGGCAGGGGGCATGGGAGCAGTACTTC
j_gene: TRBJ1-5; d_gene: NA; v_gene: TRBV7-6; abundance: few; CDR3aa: CASSLAGLNQPQHF; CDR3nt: TGTGCCAGCAGCTTAGCCGGCCTCAATCAGCCCCAGCATTTT
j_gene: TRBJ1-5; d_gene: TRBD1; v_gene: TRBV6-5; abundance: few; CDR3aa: CASSQPPQGDQPQHF; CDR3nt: TGTGCCAGCAGTCAACCCCCACAGGGGGATCAGCCCCAGCATTTT
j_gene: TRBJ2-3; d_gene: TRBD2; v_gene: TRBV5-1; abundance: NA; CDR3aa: CASSLAEGGVDTQYF; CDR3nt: TGCGCCAGCAGCTTGGCCGAGGGAGGGGTGGATACGCAGTATTTT
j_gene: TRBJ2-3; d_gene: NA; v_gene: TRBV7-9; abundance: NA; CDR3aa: CNTDTQYF; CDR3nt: TGTAACACAGATACGCAGTATTTT
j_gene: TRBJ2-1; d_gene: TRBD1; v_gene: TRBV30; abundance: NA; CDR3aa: CAWSALGTDSYNEQFF; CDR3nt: TGTGCCTGGAGTGCCCTCGGGACAGATTCCTACAATGAGCAGTTCTTC
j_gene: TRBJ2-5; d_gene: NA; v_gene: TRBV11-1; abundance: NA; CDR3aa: CASSQGAVGFMGETQYF; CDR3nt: TGTGCCAGCAGCCAAGGGGCCGTCGGGTTTATGGGAGAGACCCAGTACTTC
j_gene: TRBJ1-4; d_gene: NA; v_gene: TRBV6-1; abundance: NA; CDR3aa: CASSEGGTPTEKLFF; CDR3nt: TGTGCCAGCAGTGAAGGGGGGACACCGACCGAAAAACTGTTTTTT
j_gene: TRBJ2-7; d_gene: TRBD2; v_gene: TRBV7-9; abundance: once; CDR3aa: CASSPGTSGNYEQYF; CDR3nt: TGTGCCAGCAGCCCAGGGACTAGCGGGAACTACGAGCAGTACTTC
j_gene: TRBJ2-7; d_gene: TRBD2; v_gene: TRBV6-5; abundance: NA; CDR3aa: CASSYTSGRRYEQYF; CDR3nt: TGTGCCAGCAGTTACACTAGCGGGAGGCGGTACGAGCAGTACTTC
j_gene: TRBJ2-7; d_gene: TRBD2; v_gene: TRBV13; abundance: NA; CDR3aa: CASSLDGGGLKQYF; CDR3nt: TGTGCCAGCAGCTTAGATGGCGGGGGGTTGAAGCAGTACTTC
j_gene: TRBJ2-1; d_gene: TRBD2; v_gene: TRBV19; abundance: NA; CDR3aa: CASSSGTRLEQFF; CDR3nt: TGTGCCAGTAGTTCCGGGACTAGACTAGAGCAGTTCTTC
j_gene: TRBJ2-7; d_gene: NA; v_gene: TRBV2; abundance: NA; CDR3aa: CASGDLELYEQYF; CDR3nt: TGTGCCAGCGGAGACCTTGAACTCTACGAGCAGTACTTC
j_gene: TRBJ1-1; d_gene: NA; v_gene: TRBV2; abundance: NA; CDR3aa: CASHRGENTEAFF; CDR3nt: TGTGCCAGCCACCGGGGGGAAAACACTGAAGCTTTCTTT
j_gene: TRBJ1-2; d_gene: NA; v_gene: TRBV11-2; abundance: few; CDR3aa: CASSHEAGRYTF; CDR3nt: TGTGCCAGCAGCCACGAGGCAGGGCGCTACACCTTC
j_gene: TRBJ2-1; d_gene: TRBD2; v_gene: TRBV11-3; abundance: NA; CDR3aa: CASSSGLAGYNEQFF; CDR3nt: TGTGCCAGCAGCTCCGGACTAGCGGGTTATAATGAGCAGTTCTTC
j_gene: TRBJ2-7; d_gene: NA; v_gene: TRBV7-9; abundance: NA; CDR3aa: CASSLEFEAYEQYF; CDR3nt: TGTGCCAGCAGCTTAGAGTTTGAAGCTTACGAGCAGTACTTC
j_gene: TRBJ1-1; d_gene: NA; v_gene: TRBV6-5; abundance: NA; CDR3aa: CASNPLDSNTEAFF; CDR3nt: TGTGCCAGCAATCCCCTGGACAGTAACACTGAAGCTTTCTTT
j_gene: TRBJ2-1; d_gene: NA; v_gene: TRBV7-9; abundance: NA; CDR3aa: CASSPTPHNEQFF; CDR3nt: TGTGCCAGCAGCCCAACCCCGCACAATGAGCAGTTCTTC
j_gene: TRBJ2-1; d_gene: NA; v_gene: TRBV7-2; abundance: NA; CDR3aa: CASSLAGRAENEQFF; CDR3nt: TGTGCCAGCAGCTTAGCGGGCAGGGCAGAAAATGAGCAGTTCTTC
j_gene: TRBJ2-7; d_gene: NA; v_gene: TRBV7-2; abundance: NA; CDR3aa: CASSHGHSYEQYF; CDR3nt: TGTGCCAGCAGCCACGGTCATTCCTACGAGCAGTACTTC
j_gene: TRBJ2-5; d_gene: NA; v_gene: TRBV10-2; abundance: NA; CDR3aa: CASFEQETQYF; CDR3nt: TGCGCCAGCTTTGAACAAGAGACCCAGTACTTC
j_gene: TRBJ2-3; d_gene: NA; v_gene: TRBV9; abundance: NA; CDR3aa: CASSVGPEAGDTQYF; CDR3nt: TGTGCCAGCAGCGTAGGGCCCGAGGCCGGAGATACGCAGTATTTT
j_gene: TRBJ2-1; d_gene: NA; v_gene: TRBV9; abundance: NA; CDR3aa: CASSVAPSTYNEQFF; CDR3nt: TGTGCCAGCAGCGTAGCCCCTAGCACCTACAATGAGCAGTTCTTC
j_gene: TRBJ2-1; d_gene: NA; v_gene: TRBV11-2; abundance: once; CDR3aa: CASSLDRNNEQFF; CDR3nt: TGTGCCAGCAGCTTAGATCGTAACAATGAGCAGTTCTTC
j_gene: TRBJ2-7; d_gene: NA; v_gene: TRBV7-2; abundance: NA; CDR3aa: CASSLELTLEQYF; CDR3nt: TGTGCCAGCAGCTTAGAACTAACCCTGGAGCAGTACTTC
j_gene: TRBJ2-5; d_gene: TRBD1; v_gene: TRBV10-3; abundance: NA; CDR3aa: CAISNYGQGPETQYF; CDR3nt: TGTGCCATCAGTAACTACGGACAGGGCCCAGAGACCCAGTACTTC
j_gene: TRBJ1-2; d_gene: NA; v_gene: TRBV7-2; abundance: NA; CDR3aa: CASSLAGGYGYTF; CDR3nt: TGTGCCAGCAGCTTAGCAGGGGGCTATGGCTACACCTTC
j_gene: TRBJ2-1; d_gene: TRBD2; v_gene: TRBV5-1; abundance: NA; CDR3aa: CASSLDGSGGNEQFF; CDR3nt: TGCGCCAGCAGCTTGGACGGGAGCGGGGGGAATGAGCAGTTCTTC
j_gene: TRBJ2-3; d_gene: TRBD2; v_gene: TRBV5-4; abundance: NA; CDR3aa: CASSSRLAGGTDTQYF; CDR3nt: TGTGCCAGCAGCTCGAGACTAGCGGGAGGCACAGATACGCAGTATTTT
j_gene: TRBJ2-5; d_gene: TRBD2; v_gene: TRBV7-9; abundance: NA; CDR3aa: CASSLGLAGQETQYF; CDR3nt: TGTGCCAGCAGCCTCGGACTAGCGGGCCAAGAGACCCAGTACTTC
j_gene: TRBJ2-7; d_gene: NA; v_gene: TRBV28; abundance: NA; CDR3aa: CASSELEGFAYEQYF; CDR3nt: TGTGCCAGCAGTGAGCTCGAGGGTTTCGCCTACGAGCAGTACTTC
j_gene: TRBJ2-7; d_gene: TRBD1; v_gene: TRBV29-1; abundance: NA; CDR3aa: CSVGGTVTYEQYF; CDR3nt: TGCAGCGTTGGGGGGACAGTTACCTACGAGCAGTACTTC
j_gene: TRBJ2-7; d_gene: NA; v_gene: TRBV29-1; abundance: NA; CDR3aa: CSARPGLSYEQYF; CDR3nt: TGCAGCGCCCGGCCCGGGCTATCGTACGAGCAGTACTTC
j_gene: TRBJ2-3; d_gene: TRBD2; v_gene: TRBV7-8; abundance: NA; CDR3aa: CASSFGRERADTQYF; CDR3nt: TGTGCCAGCAGCTTCGGGCGGGAGCGGGCAGATACGCAGTATTTT
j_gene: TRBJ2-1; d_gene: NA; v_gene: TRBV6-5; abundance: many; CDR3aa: CASRGPSAYNEQFF; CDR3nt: TGTGCCAGCAGGGGACCTAGCGCATACAATGAGCAGTTCTTC
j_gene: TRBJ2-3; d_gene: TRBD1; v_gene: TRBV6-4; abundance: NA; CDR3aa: CASSTGTGGTDTQYF; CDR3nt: TGTGCCAGCAGTACCGGGACAGGGGGCACAGATACGCAGTATTTT
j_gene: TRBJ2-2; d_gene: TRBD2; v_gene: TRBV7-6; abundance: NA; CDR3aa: CASSKTSGSSGELFF; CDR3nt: TGTGCCAGCAGCAAGACTAGCGGGAGCAGCGGGGAGCTGTTTTTT
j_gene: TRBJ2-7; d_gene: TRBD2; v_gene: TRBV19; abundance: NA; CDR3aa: CASSSGTSPYEQYF; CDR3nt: TGTGCCAGTAGTTCGGGGACTAGCCCCTACGAGCAGTACTTC
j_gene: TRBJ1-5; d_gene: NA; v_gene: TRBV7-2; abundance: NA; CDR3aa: CASSSTLRDQPQHF; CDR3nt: TGTGCCAGCAGCTCCACCCTGAGGGATCAGCCCCAGCATTTT
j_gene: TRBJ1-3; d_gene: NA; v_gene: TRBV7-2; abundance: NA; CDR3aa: CASSFRSGNTIYF; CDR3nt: TGTGCCAGCAGCTTCAGGTCTGGAAACACCATATATTTT
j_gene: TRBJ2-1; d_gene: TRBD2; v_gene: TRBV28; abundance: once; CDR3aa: CASSVGLAGYNEQFF; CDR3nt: TGTGCCAGCAGTGTTGGACTAGCGGGATACAATGAGCAGTTCTTC
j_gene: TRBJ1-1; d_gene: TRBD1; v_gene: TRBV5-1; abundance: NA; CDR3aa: CASSLDPGGVTEAFF; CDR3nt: TGCGCCAGCAGCTTGGATCCAGGGGGCGTCACTGAAGCTTTCTTT
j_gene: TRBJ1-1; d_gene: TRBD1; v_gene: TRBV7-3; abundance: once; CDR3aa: CASSLGTGGVDTEAFF; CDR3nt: TGTGCCAGCAGCTTAGGTACAGGGGGGGTGGACACTGAAGCTTTCTTT
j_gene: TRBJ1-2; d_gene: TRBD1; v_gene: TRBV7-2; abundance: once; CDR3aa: CASSTGGQGAVYGYTF; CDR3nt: TGTGCCAGCAGCACCGGCGGACAGGGGGCAGTCTATGGCTACACCTTC
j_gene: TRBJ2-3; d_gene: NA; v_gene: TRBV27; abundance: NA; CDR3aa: CASSQYTEDTQYF; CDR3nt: TGTGCCAGCAGTCAATACACGGAAGATACGCAGTATTTT
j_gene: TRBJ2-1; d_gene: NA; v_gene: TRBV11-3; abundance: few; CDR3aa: CASSQKVAGSYNEQFF; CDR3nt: TGTGCCAGCAGCCAGAAAGTGGCAGGGTCCTACAATGAGCAGTTCTTC
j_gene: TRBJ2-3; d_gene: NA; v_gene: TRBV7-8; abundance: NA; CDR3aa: CAITPPGRESTDTQYF; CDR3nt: TGTGCCATCACCCCCCCGGGCAGGGAAAGCACAGATACGCAGTATTTT
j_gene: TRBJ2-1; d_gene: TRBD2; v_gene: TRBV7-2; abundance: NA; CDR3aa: CASSLTSGSYEQFF; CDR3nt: TGTGCCAGCAGCCTGACTAGCGGGAGTTATGAGCAGTTCTTC
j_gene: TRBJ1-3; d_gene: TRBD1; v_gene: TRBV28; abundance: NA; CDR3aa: CASSWSETGSGNTIYF; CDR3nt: TGTGCCAGCAGCTGGAGTGAGACAGGGTCTGGAAACACCATATATTTT
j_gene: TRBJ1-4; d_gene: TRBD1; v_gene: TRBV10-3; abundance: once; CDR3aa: CAISRDRELTNEKLFF; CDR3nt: TGTGCCATCAGCCGGGACAGGGAACTCACTAATGAAAAACTGTTTTTT
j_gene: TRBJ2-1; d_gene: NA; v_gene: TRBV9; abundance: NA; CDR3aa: CASSVAPNGEDEQFF; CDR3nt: TGTGCCAGCAGCGTAGCCCCTAATGGGGAGGATGAGCAGTTCTTC
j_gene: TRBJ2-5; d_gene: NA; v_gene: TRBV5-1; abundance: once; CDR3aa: CASSPAGKETQYF; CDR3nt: TGCGCCAGCAGCCCGGCAGGGAAAGAGACCCAGTACTTC
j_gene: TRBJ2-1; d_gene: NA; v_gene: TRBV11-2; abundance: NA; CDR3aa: CASTPGLPGEQFF; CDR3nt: TGTGCCAGCACGCCGGGACTTCCAGGTGAGCAGTTCTTC